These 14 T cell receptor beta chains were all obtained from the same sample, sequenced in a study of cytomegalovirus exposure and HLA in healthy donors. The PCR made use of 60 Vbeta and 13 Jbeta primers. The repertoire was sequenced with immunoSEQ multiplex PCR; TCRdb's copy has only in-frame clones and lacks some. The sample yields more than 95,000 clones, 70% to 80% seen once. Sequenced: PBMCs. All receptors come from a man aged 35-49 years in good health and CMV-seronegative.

CDR3 protein: CASSLARGLRTAKNIQYF. The CDR3 region has the DNA TGTGCCAGCAGCTTAGCGAGGGGGCTGCGGACGGCCAAAAACATTCAGTACTTC. The V and J genes are TRBV7-8 and TRBJ2-4; 7 bases line up with TRBD1. The CDR3 has 18 residues. Per germline, CDR1 SGHVS and CDR2 FQNEAQ. Germline trimming cut 0 bases from V and 1 base from J; bases unmatched to any gene: 9.

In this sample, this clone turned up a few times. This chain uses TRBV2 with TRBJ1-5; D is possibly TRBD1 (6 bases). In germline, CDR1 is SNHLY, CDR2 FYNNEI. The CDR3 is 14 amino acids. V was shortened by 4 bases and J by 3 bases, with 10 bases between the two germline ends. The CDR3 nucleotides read TGTGCCAGCAGTGGACAGGCTTTCAATCAGCCCCAGCATTTT. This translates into CASSGQAFNQPQHF. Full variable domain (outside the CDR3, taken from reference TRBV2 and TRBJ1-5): EPEVTQTPSHQVTQMGQEVILRCVPISNHLYFYWYRQILGQKVEFLVSFYNNEISEKSEIFDDQFSVERPDGSNFTLKIRSTKLEDSAMYFCASSGQAFNQPQHFGDGTRLSIL.

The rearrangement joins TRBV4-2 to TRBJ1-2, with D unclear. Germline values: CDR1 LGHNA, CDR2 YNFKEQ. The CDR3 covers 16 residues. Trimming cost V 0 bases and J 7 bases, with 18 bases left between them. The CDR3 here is CASSQDAGNSRRGYTF. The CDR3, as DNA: TGTGCCAGCAGCCAAGATGCGGGGAACTCAAGGCGTGGCTACACCTTC.

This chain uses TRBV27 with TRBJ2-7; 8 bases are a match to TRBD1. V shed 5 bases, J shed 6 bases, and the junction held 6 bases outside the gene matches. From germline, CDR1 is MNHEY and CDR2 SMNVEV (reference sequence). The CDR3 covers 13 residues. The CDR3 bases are TGTGCCAGCAGTGTGGGACAGGCGGGCGAGCAGTACTTC. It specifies CASSVGQAGEQYF.

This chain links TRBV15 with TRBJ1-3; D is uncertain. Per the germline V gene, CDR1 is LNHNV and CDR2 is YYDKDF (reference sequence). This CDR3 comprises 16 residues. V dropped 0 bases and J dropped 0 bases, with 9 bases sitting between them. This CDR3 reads CATSRDLGFSGNTIYF. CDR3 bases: TGTGCCACCAGCAGAGATTTGGGCTTCTCTGGAAACACCATATATTTT.

CDR3 protein: CASSLIGQREAFF. CDR3 nucleotides: TGTGCCAGCAGCTTAATAGGACAGCGGGAAGCTTTCTTT. V and J are TRBV7-3 and TRBJ1-1; a weak D match, TRBD1 (6 bases). CDR1 and CDR2 from the germline V gene are SGHTA and FQGTGA. V lost 1 base to trimming and J lost 8 bases, with 11 bases between them. The CDR3 length is 13 residues.

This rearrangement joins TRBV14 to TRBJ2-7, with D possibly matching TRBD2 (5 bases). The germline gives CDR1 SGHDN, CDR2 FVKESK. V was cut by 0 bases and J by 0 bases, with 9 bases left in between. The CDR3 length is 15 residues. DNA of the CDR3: TGTGCCAGCAGCCAAGAGGAGGCAAGCTCCTACGAGCAGTACTTC. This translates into CASSQEEASSYEQYF.

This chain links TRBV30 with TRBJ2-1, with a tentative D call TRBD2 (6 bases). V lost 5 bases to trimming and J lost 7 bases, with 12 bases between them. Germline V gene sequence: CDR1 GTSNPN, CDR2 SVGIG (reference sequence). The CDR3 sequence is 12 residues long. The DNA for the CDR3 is TGTGCCTGGGCGGGACTTACAAATGAGCAGTTCTTC. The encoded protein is CAWAGLTNEQFF.

CDR3 residues: CASSQVSSGGADEQFF. DNA for the CDR3: TGCGCCAGCAGCCAAGTTTCTAGCGGGGGGGCAGATGAGCAGTTCTTC. The V gene is TRBV4-3, the J gene TRBJ2-1; 12 nucleotides align to TRBD2. Germline V lookup: CDR1 LGHNA, CDR2 YSLEER. The CDR3 sequence is 16 residues long. The V gene end was trimmed by 1 base and the J gene end by 8 bases; junction bases not matched to a gene: 6.

The CDR3 bases are TGTGCCAGCAGTTCGGACAGCTCCTATAATTCACCCCTCCACTTT. Translation gives CASSSDSSYNSPLHF. The chain has TRBV7-9 and TRBJ1-6, with a tentative D call TRBD1 (6 bases). This CDR3 spans 15 amino acids. CDR1 SEHNR and CDR2 FQNEAQ come from the germline V gene (reference sequence). V lost 6 bases to trimming and J lost 0 bases, with 9 bases between them.

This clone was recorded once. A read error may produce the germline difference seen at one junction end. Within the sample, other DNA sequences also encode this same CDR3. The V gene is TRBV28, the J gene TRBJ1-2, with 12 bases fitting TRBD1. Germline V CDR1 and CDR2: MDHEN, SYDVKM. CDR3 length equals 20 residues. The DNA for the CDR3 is TGCGCCAGCAGTCCCCCCGGGGAGGCTACGGGGACAGGGGGCGTCCACGGCTACACCTTC. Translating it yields CASSPPGEATGTGGVHGYTF.

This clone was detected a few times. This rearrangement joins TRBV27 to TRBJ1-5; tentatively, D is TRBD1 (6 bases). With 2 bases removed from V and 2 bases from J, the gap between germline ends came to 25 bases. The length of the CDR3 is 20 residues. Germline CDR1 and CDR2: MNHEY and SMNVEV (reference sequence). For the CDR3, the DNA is TGTGCCAGCAGTTTACTACGTCCAGGGGCCCCCGTTTCGGGCAATCAGCCCCAGCATTTT. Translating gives CASSLLRPGAPVSGNQPQHF.

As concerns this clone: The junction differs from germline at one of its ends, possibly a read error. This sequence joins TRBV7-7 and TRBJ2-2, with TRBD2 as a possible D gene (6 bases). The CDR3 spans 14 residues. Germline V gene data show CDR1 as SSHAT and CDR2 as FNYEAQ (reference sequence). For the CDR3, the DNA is TGTGCTAGCAGCTTCGGGGAGGCGACCGGGGAGCTGTTTTTT. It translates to CASSFGEATGELFF. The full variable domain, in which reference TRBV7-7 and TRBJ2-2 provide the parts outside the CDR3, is GAGVSQSPRYKVTKRGQDVTLRCDPISSHATLYWYQQALGQGPEFLTYFNYEAQPDKSGLPSDRFSAERPEGSISTLTIQRTEQRDSAMYRCASSFGEATGELFFGEGSRLTVL.

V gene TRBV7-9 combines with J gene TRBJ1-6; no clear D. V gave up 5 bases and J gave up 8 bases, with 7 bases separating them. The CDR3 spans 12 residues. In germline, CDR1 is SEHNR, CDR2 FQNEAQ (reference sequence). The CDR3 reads CASSRDYSPLHF. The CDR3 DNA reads TGTGCCAGCAGCCGAGATTATTCACCCCTCCACTTT. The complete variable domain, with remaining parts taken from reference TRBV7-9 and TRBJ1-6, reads DTGVSQNPRHKITKRGQNVTFRCDPISEHNRLYWYRQTLGQGPEFLTYFQNEAQLEKSRLLSDRFSAERPKGSFSTLEIQRTEQGDSAMYLCASSRDYSPLHFGNGTRLTVT.